This TCR beta chain was sequenced in a study of OX40 agonist ivuxolimab in advanced cancers. General study points: Near-lowest levels of clonal expansion characterized partial responders at 0.1-3.0 mg/kg.

Some clones are missing from TCRdb's copy, which holds only in-frame ones; the method was immunoSEQ multiplex PCR. The table lists around 30,000 clones, over 80% of them singletons, with about 20% in the top ten. This clone came up a few times. Antigen: not known. Germline loops: CDR1 SGHAT, CDR2 FQNNGV. V lost 5 bases to trimming and J lost 7 bases; unmatched junction nucleotides: 10. The CDR3 covers 15 residues. Sequences were derived from CD4+ or CD8+ T cells sorted from blood, sampled in a trial of the OX40 agonist ivuxolimab. The source of this sequence is an adult with an advanced solid tumor such as melanoma, head and neck, liver or kidney cancer. The rearrangement joins TRBV11-2 to TRBJ2-1; 8 bases are a match to TRBD2. The CDR3 spells CASSPEAGEENEQFF. The CDR3 nucleotides are TGTGCCAGCAGCCCTGAAGCGGGAGAGGAGAATGAGCAGTTCTTC.